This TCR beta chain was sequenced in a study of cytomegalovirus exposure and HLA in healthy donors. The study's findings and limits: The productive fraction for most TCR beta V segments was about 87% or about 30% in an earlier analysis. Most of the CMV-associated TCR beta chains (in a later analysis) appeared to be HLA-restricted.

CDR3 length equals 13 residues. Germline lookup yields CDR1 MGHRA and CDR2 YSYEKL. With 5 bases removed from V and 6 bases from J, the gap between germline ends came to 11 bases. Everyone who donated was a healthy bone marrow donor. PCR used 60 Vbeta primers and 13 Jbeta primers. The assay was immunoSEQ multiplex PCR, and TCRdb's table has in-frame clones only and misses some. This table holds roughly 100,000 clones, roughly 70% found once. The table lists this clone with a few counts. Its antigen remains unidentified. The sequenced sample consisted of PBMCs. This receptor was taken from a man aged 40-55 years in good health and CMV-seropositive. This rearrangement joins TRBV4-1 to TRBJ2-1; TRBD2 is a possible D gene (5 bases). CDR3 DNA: TGCGCCAGCAGCATAGGAGGAGTCAATGAGCAGTTCTTC. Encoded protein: CASSIGGVNEQFF.